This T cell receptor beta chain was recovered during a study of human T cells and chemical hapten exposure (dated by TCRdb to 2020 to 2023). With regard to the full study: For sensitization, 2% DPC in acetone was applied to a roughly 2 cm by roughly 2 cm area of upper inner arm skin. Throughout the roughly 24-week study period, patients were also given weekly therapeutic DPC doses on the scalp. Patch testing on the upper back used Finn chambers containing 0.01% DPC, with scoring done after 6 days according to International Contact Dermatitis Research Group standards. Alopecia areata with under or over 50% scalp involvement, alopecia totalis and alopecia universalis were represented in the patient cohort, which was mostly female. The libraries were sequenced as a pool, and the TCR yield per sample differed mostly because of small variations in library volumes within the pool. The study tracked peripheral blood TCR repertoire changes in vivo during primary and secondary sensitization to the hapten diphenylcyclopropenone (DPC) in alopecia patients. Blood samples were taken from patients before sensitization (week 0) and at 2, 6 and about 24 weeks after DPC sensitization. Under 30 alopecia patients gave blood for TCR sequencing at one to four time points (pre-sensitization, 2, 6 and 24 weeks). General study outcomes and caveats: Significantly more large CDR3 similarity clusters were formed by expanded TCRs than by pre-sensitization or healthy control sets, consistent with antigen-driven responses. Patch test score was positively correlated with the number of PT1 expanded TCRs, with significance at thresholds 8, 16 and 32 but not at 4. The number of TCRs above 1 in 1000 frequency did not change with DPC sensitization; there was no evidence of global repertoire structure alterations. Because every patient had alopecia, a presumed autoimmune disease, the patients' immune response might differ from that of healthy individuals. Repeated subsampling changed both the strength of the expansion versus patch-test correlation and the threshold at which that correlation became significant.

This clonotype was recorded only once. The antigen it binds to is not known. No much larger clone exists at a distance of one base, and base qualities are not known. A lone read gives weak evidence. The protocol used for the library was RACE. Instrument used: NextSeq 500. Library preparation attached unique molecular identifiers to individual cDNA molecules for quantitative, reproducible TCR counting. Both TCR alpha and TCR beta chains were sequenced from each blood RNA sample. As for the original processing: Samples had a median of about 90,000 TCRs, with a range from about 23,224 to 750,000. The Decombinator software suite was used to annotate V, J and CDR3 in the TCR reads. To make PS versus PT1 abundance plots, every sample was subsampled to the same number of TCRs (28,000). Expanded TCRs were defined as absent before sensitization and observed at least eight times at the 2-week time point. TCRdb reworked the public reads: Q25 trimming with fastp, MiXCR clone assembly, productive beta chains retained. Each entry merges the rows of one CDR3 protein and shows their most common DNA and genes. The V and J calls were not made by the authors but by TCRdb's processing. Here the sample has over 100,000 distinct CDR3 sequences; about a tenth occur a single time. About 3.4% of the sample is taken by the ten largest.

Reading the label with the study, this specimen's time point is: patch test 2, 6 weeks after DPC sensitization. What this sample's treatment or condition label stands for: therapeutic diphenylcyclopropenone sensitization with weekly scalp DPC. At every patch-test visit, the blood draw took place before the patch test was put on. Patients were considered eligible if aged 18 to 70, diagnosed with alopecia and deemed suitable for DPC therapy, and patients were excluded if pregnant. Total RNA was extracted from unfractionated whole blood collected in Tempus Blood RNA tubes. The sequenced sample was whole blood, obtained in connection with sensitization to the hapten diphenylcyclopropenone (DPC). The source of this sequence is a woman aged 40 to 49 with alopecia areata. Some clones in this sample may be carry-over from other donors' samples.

Read as DNA, the sequence is TGTGCCAGCAGTTTAGCGGGGGGGAGGATTAGCACAGATACGCAGTATTTT. Translated, it gives CASSLAGGRISTDTQYF. The sequence is built from TRBV27 and TRBJ2-3, and 9 junctional nucleotides match TRBD2. Trimming removed 2 bases from V and 0 bases from J; the gene matches leave 6 bases unexplained. The cysteine opens and the phenylalanine closes a CDR3 of 17 amino acids. The CDR3 DNA has 51 bases and is translated from base 1. From the germline V gene (reference sequence), CDR1 is MNHEY and CDR2 is SMNVEV.